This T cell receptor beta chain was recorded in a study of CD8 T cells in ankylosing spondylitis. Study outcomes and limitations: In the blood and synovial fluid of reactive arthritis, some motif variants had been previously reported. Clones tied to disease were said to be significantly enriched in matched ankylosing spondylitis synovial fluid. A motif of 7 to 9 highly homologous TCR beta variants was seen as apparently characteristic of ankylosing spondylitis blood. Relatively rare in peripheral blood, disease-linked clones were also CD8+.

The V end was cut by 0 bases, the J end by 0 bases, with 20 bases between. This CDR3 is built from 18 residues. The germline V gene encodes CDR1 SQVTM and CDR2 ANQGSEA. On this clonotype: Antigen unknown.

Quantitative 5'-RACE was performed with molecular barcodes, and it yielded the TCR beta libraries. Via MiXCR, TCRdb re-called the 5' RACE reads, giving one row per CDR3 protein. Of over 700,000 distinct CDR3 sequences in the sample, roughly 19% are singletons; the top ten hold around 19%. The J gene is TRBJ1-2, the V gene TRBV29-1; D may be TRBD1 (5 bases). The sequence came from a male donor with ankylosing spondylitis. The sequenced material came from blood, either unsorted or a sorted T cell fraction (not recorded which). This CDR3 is CSVEDPPIREGTNYGYTF. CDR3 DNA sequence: TGCAGCGTTGAAGACCCCCCTATAAGGGAGGGGACTAACTATGGCTACACCTTC.